These T cell receptor beta chains were read from a single sample in a study of blood T cell repertoires in COVID-19. Profiled with immunoSEQ multiplex PCR; TCRdb holds only in-frame clones, not every one. The profile covers over 200,000 clones, with roughly nine tenths appearing a single time and under 2.5% taken by the ten largest. Specimen: peripheral blood. Receptors originate from a man between 35 and 55 years old with active or convalescent COVID-19. Both conserved end residues are part of each CDR3. The D gene is left open where the match is weak. Clone size, where shown, is once, few, many, or a class for clones that have expanded.

>TRBV6-5|NA|NA|TRBJ1-2
CASVNRVVGYTF
TGTGCCAGCGTGAACAGGGTGGTGGGCTACACCTTC
>TRBV27|NA|NA|TRBJ1-2
CASSLSVLGGRLPTIYGYTF
TGTGCCAGCAGTTTATCAGTCTTGGGGGGACGGCTACCCACCATCTATGGCTACACCTTC
>TRBV28|NA|NA|TRBJ1-6
CASSLIWTANSPLHF
TGTGCCAGCAGTTTAATCTGGACAGCTAATTCACCCCTCCACTTT
>TRBV5-8|NA|NA|TRBJ1-5
CASSFPGNQPQHF
TGTGCCAGCAGCTTTCCCGGTAATCAGCCCCAGCATTTT
>TRBV3-1/TRBV3-2|TRBD1|NA|TRBJ1-1
CASSRDRDNTEAFF
TGTGCCAGCAGCCGTGACAGGGATAACACTGAAGCTTTCTTT
>TRBV11-2|NA|few|TRBJ2-7
CASWTVLSYEQYF
TGTGCCAGCTGGACAGTTCTCTCCTACGAGCAGTACTTC
>TRBV5-4|NA|NA|TRBJ2-5
CASSPGLQETQYF
TGTGCCAGCAGCCCGGGACTGCAAGAGACCCAGTACTTC
>TRBV6-1|TRBD2|NA|TRBJ2-3
CASSEAGGPNTQYF
TGTGCCAGCAGTGAAGCGGGAGGGCCCAATACGCAGTATTTT
>TRBV6-5|TRBD1|NA|TRBJ1-2
CASNPTGSDYGYTF
TGTGCCAGCAACCCGACAGGGTCGGACTATGGCTACACCTTC
>TRBV28|TRBD2|NA|TRBJ2-1
CASSSPIAGEVGEQFF
TGTGCCAGCAGCTCCCCCATAGCGGGAGAGGTGGGTGAGCAGTTCTTC
>TRBV7-3|TRBD2|NA|TRBJ2-7
CASSPTSDSYEQYF
TGTGCCAGCAGCCCGACTAGCGATTCCTACGAGCAGTACTTC
>TRBV5-1|TRBD1|NA|TRBJ1-1
CASTLGQPNTEAFF
TGCGCCAGCACCTTGGGACAGCCGAACACTGAAGCTTTCTTT
>TRBV7-9|TRBD1|NA|TRBJ1-3
CASSSDRSSGNTIYF
TGTGCCAGCAGCTCGGACAGGAGCTCTGGAAACACCATATATTTT
>TRBV7-2|TRBD1|NA|TRBJ2-3
CASSLGPPTGADTQYF
TGTGCCAGCAGCTTAGGGCCCCCGACAGGGGCAGATACGCAGTATTTT
>TRBV5-1|TRBD1|NA|TRBJ1-4
CASSFYGQDEKLFF
TGCGCCAGCAGCTTCTACGGACAGGATGAAAAACTGTTTTTT
>TRBV6-5|NA|NA|TRBJ2-1
CASSYDTGAYNEQFF
TGTGCCAGCAGTTACGACACGGGGGCCTACAATGAGCAGTTCTTC
>TRBV28|NA|NA|TRBJ1-1
CASLRGTNTEAFF
TGTGCCAGCCTTAGGGGGACGAACACTGAAGCTTTCTTT
>TRBV7-9|NA|NA|TRBJ2-3
CASSLNGAADTQYF
TGTGCCAGCAGCTTAAATGGGGCGGCAGATACGCAGTATTTT
>TRBV11-2|TRBD1|NA|TRBJ1-6
CASSLSGQGNSPLHF
TGTGCCAGCAGCTTGTCGGGACAGGGTAATTCACCCCTCCACTTT
>TRBV4-1|TRBD1|NA|TRBJ1-2
CASSAPGGNYGYTF
TGCGCCAGCAGCGCCCCAGGGGGCAACTATGGCTACACCTTC
>TRBV27|TRBD2|NA|TRBJ2-1
CASSPGTSGDNEQFF
TGTGCCAGCAGTCCCGGGACTAGCGGGGACAATGAGCAGTTCTTC
>TRBV7-8|TRBD1|NA|TRBJ1-5
CASSSAPGQTNQPQHF
TGTGCCAGCAGCTCAGCACCGGGACAGACAAATCAGCCCCAGCATTTT
>TRBV5-1|NA|NA|TRBJ1-1
CASSLAGGGTEAFF
TGCGCCAGCAGCTTGGCAGGTGGTGGAACTGAAGCTTTCTTT
>TRBV5-5|NA|NA|TRBJ2-1
CASSRGGRPASGEQFF
TGTGCCAGCAGCCGAGGGGGACGCCCGGCTTCGGGTGAGCAGTTCTTC
>TRBV27|NA|NA|TRBJ1-5
CASSPQWVGHGNQPQHF
TGTGCCAGCAGCCCTCAGTGGGTAGGACACGGCAATCAGCCCCAGCATTTT
>TRBV5-6|NA|few|TRBJ2-1
CASSLDSGRVYNEQFF
TGTGCCAGCAGCTTGGATTCAGGCAGGGTCTACAATGAGCAGTTCTTC
>TRBV6-5|TRBD1|NA|TRBJ1-1
CASRGQGTANTEAFF
TGTGCCAGCAGAGGACAGGGGACGGCAAACACTGAAGCTTTCTTT
>TRBV18|TRBD1|NA|TRBJ1-2
CASSPPGTVHF
TGTGCCAGCTCACCACCGGGGACAGTTCACTTC
>TRBV27|TRBD2|NA|TRBJ2-3
CASSLLAGTDTQYF
TGTGCCAGCAGTTTACTAGCGGGCACAGATACGCAGTATTTT
>TRBV28|NA|NA|TRBJ1-2
CASLGPHYYGYTF
TGTGCCAGCCTTGGGCCTCACTACTATGGCTACACCTTC
>TRBV10-3|TRBD2|NA|TRBJ2-1
CAISEPSGGADNEQFF
TGTGCCATCAGTGAGCCCAGCGGGGGGGCTGACAATGAGCAGTTCTTC
>TRBV19|TRBD2|NA|TRBJ2-2
CASSLPSLAGNTGELFF
TGTGCCAGTAGTCTACCGTCGCTAGCGGGGAACACCGGGGAGCTGTTTTTT
>TRBV11-2|TRBD2|NA|TRBJ2-1
CASSPRGSGGINEQFF
TGTGCCAGCAGCCCCCGGGGCAGCGGGGGAATCAATGAGCAGTTCTTC
>TRBV7-9|TRBD2|NA|TRBJ2-7
CASSLGSSGRASLPPSDF
TGTGCCAGCAGCTTAGGGTCTAGCGGGAGGGCCTCTCTTCCTCCTTCGGACTTC
>TRBV19|TRBD1|NA|TRBJ2-1
CASSHRGQGLYNEQFF
TGTGCCAGTAGTCACAGGGGACAGGGATTATACAATGAGCAGTTCTTC
>TRBV12-3/TRBV12-4|NA|NA|TRBJ2-2
CASRGSSGELFF
TGTGCCAGCAGGGGGAGTTCGGGGGAGCTGTTTTTT
>TRBV19|TRBD2|NA|TRBJ2-7
CASSLRLDSGGATSYEQYF
TGTGCCAGTAGTCTAAGGCTCGATAGCGGGGGGGCCACGTCCTACGAGCAGTACTTC